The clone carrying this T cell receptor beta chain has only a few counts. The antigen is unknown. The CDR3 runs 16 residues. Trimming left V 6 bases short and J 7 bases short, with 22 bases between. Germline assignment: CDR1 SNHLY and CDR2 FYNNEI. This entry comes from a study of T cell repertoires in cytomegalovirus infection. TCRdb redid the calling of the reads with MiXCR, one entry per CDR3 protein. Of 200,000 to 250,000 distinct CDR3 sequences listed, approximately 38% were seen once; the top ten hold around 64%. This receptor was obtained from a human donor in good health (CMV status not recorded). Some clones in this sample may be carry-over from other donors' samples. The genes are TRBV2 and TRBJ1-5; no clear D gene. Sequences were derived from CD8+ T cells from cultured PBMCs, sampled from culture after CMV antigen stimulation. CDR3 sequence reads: CASRKGQATPSQPQHF. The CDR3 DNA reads TGTGCCAGCAGAAAGGGTCAGGCAACCCCCTCCCAGCCCCAGCATTTT. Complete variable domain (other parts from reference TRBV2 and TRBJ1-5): EPEVTQTPSHQVTQMGQEVILRCVPISNHLYFYWYRQILGQKVEFLVSFYNNEISEKSEIFDDQFSVERPDGSNFTLKIRSTKLEDSAMYFCASRKGQATPSQPQHFGDGTRLSIL.